This is a list of T cell receptor beta chains from one sample in a study of response to subunit inactivated influenza vaccine. TCRdb reprocessed the RT-PCR reads with MiXCR, giving one entry per CDR3 protein. Here the sample spans under 750,000 distinct CDR3 sequences, 10% to 15% being singletons. Material: PBMCs from blood, obtained on the day of vaccination. The receptors were sampled from a man aged 50 to 59 who received an inactivated influenza vaccine. The CDR3 runs from the conserved cysteine through the conserved F or W. The D gene is left open where the match is weak. Clone size appears in some rows only: once, few, many, or a class for an expanded clone.

v_gene	abundance	j_gene	d_gene	CDR3aa	CDR3nt
TRBV3-1	-	TRBJ2-5	-	CASSQGVGRGKTQYF	TGTGCCAGCAGCCAAGGGGTTGGTAGGGGGAAGACCCAGTACTTC
TRBV15	-	TRBJ1-5	-	CATSSRRDIRQPQHF	TGTGCCACCAGCAGTCGACGGGACATCAGGCAGCCCCAGCATTTT
TRBV19	few	TRBJ1-6	-	CASSIQGLARSPLHF	TGTGCCAGTAGTATACAGGGTCTCGCTCGGTCACCCCTCCACTTT
TRBV24-1	-	TRBJ2-5	TRBD1	CATRGQGEETQYF	TGTGCCACCCGGGGACAGGGGGAAGAGACCCAGTACTTC
TRBV7-2	many	TRBJ2-5	-	CASSLGERETQYF	TGTGCCAGCAGCTTAGGTGAACGGGAGACCCAGTACTTC
TRBV29-1	many	TRBJ1-2	-	CSVGTVRPGYTF	TGCAGCGTTGGTACGGTTAGACCTGGCTACACCTTC
TRBV11-3	few	TRBJ2-7	-	CASSLDKGGIRHEQYF	TGTGCCAGCAGCTTAGATAAAGGCGGGATTCGCCACGAGCAGTACTTC
TRBV7-8	-	TRBJ2-2	TRBD2	CASSLMRGASTGELFF	TGTGCCAGCAGCTTAATGCGGGGGGCGAGTACCGGGGAGCTGTTTTTT
TRBV29-1	-	TRBJ2-2	TRBD2	CSVGGSGPTGELFF	TGCAGCGTTGGGGGTAGCGGGCCCACCGGGGAGCTGTTTTTT
TRBV5-1	many	TRBJ2-7	-	CASSLGGTSYEQYF	TGCGCCAGCAGCTTGGGCGGGACCTCCTACGAGCAGTACTTC
TRBV20-1	-	TRBJ2-5	-	CSARVGTSVQETQYF	TGCAGTGCTAGAGTAGGGACTTCGGTCCAAGAGACCCAGTACTTC
TRBV7-8	few	TRBJ2-2	-	CASSNMGRTTGELFF	TGTGCCAGCAGCAACATGGGGCGGACCACCGGGGAGCTGTTTTTT
TRBV4-2	few	TRBJ1-5	TRBD1	CASSPRQGEWLTQHF	TGTGCCAGCAGCCCTCGACAGGGCGAGTGGTTGACCCAGCATTTT
TRBV5-5	few	TRBJ1-2	TRBD1	CASSVSSGTGIYGYTF	TGTGCCAGCAGCGTGTCTTCCGGGACAGGGATTTATGGCTACACCTTC
TRBV29-1	many	TRBJ2-1	-	CSVPTWGLTYNEQFF	TGCAGCGTCCCAACCTGGGGGCTCACCTACAATGAGCAGTTCTTC
TRBV3-1	few	TRBJ2-7	-	CASSQEYGGGPDEQYF	TGTGCCAGCAGCCAAGAGTATGGAGGGGGCCCCGACGAGCAGTACTTC
TRBV6-5	many	TRBJ2-2	-	CAVLVSGELFF	TGTGCCGTACTAGTCTCCGGGGAGCTGTTTTTT
TRBV20-1	-	TRBJ2-1	-	CSVASVNEQFF	TGCAGTGTAGCTTCCGTAAATGAGCAGTTCTTC
TRBV5-6	few	TRBJ2-5	TRBD2	CASSFRPGTSERDQETQYF	TGTGCCAGCAGCTTCCGCCCCGGGACTAGCGAAAGGGACCAAGAGACCCAGTACTTC
TRBV29-1	few	TRBJ1-2	-	CSVARANYGYTF	TGCAGTGTAGCGCGTGCTAACTATGGCTACACCTTC
TRBV29-1	few	TRBJ2-1	TRBD2	CSVGTSRNEQFF	TGCAGCGTTGGGACTAGCCGGAATGAGCAGTTCTTC
TRBV2	-	TRBJ2-1	-	CASSEQGQEGREQFF	TGTGCCAGCAGTGAACAGGGGCAGGAGGGTCGTGAGCAGTTCTTC
TRBV28	-	TRBJ1-6	-	CASRIGTGNSPLHF	TGTGCCAGCAGGATCGGGACGGGTAATTCACCCCTCCACTTT
TRBV28	-	TRBJ2-1	-	CASSFTSQGVRFF	TGTGCCAGCAGTTTTACTTCACAGGGTGTACGATTCTTC
TRBV6-5	-	TRBJ2-7	-	CASGLSPYEQYF	TGTGCCAGCGGGCTTTCCCCCTACGAGCAGTACTTC
TRBV4-3	-	TRBJ2-3	TRBD2	CASSQDTAGVTDTQYF	TGCGCCAGCAGCCAAGACACAGCGGGGGTCACAGATACGCAGTATTTT
TRBV29-1	-	TRBJ2-1	-	CSVRWVDAYNEQFF	TGCAGCGTGCGATGGGTGGACGCATACAATGAGCAGTTCTTC
TRBV5-1	many	TRBJ2-6	-	CASSFQAGATTGANVLTF	TGCGCCAGCAGCTTCCAAGCGGGCGCGACGACTGGGGCCAACGTCCTGACTTTC
TRBV5-1	many	TRBJ1-2	TRBD1	CASSAGGDYGYTF	TGCGCCAGCAGTGCAGGGGGCGACTATGGCTACACCTTC
TRBV4-2	few	TRBJ2-7	-	CASSQVRELAYEQYF	TGTGCCAGCAGCCAAGTTAGGGAGCTCGCCTACGAGCAGTACTTC
TRBV12-3/TRBV12-4	few	TRBJ1-2	-	CASSPGSGDGYTF	TGTGCCAGCAGCCCGGGGTCTGGGGATGGCTACACCTTC
TRBV7-9	few	TRBJ2-2	-	CASSWTDSANTGELFF	TGTGCCAGCAGCTGGACGGACAGCGCGAACACCGGGGAGCTGTTTTTT
TRBV5-8	few	TRBJ2-7	-	CASSWGRAYEQYF	TGTGCCAGCAGCTGGGGTAGGGCCTACGAGCAGTACTTC
TRBV4-3	many	TRBJ2-5	-	CASSLTSYTGETQYF	TGCGCCAGCAGCCTAACGAGTTACACGGGAGAGACCCAGTACTTC
TRBV11-2	many	TRBJ1-5	TRBD1	CASSANRDRGRSQSNQPQHF	TGTGCCAGCAGCGCAAACCGGGACAGGGGGCGAAGTCAAAGCAATCAGCCCCAGCATTTT
TRBV29-1	few	TRBJ2-5	-	CSVAGTRQETQYF	TGCAGCGTCGCCGGGACACGCCAAGAGACCCAGTACTTC
TRBV18	-	TRBJ2-7	-	CASGPNEGQWYF	TGTGCCAGTGGACCCAACGAGGGGCAGTGGTACTTC
TRBV12-3/TRBV12-4	-	TRBJ1-5	-	CASNLGTPSNQPQHF	TGTGCCAGCAACCTGGGGACACCTAGCAATCAGCCCCAGCATTTT
TRBV29-1	few	TRBJ1-1	-	CSVSMGGRMNTEAFF	TGCAGCGTTTCCATGGGGGGACGTATGAACACTGAAGCTTTCTTT
TRBV7-9	few	TRBJ2-7	-	CASSARRGPYEQYF	TGTGCCAGCAGCGCAAGGCGGGGGCCCTACGAGCAGTACTTC